One and the same sample provided the 5 T cell receptor beta chains below, sequenced in a study of blood T cell repertoires in COVID-19. Method: immunoSEQ multiplex PCR; TCRdb's copy keeps in-frame clones and lacks some. The table has under 300,000 clones, approximately 84% seen once. What was sequenced was PBMCs or T cells enriched from blood (not recorded which). The receptors shown here come from a woman aged 40 to 50 with acute COVID-19.

The gene calls are TRBV13 and TRBJ2-7, with unresolved D. V was trimmed by 0 bases and J by 0 bases, leaving 12 bases between them. This CDR3 contains 16 residues. The germline V gene has CDR1 PRHDT and CDR2 FYEKMQ (reference sequence). CDR3 in DNA: TGTGCCAGCAGCTTAGGGAACGTGCAGTCCTCCTACGAGCAGTACTTC. Residues: CASSLGNVQSSYEQYF.

This clone was detected only a few times. The chain's CDR3 is CASSSAGTDTQYF. The CDR3 region has the DNA TGCGCCAGCAGCTCGGCAGGGACAGATACGCAGTATTTT. The chain joins TRBV5-1 to TRBJ2-3; a weak D match, TRBD1 (5 bases). The V end lost 3 bases, the J end lost 3 bases, and 8 bases lay between the germline ends. The CDR3 runs to 13 residues. Germline V gene data show CDR1 as SGHRS and CDR2 as YFSETQ.

The chain combines TRBV7-9 with TRBJ1-2; no clear D gene. This CDR3 has 13 amino acids. V dropped 1 base and J dropped 8 bases, with 11 bases sitting between them. Germline assignment: CDR1 SEHNR and CDR2 FQNEAQ (reference sequence). The CDR3 nucleotides are TGTGCCAGCAGCTTAGGGGCAGATTCGGGCTACACCTTC. It codes for CASSLGADSGYTF.

The CDR3 coding sequence is TGCGCCAGCAGCCAGAGGACAGGGGGCATGGATTCACCCCTCCACTTT. It yields the protein CASSQRTGGMDSPLHF. V and J are TRBV4-1 and TRBJ1-6; TRBD1 agrees at 11 bases. V shed 3 bases and J 8 bases; nucleotides not matched to a gene: 6. CDR1 and CDR2 (germline): MGHRA, YSYEKL. This CDR3 comprises 16 residues.

V usage is TRBV7-2 and J usage is TRBJ2-5; D is perhaps TRBD2 (6 bases). Germline loops: CDR1 SGHTA, CDR2 FQGNSA. The CDR3 covers 15 residues. V was clipped by 1 base and J by 4 bases, with 13 bases between them. CDR3 bases: TGTGCCAGCAGCTTAGGGGGTACTAGCTCAGAGACCCAGTACTTC. This encodes CASSLGGTSSETQYF.